This passage covers 23 T cell receptor beta chains from one sample sequenced in a study of siplizumab effects on memory and regulatory T cells. The method was immunoSEQ multiplex PCR; TCRdb's version includes in-frame clones alone and lacks a portion of them. The sample includes about 100,000 clones, about 95% of them seen just once. Sample: non-Treg CD4+ T cells sorted from blood. These receptors were collected from a human donor in good health.

V is TRBV28 and J is TRBJ2-1; the match to TRBD2 covers 8 bases. V shed 3 bases and J 8 bases; nucleotides not matched to a gene: 9. Germline V gene data show CDR1 as MDHEN and CDR2 as SYDVKM. This CDR3 is 15 amino acids long. Here the CDR3 reads CASSFKSGSTHEQFF. In DNA form, the CDR3 reads TGTGCCAGCAGTTTTAAGAGCGGGAGTACCCATGAGCAGTTCTTC.

The chain employs TRBV28 and TRBJ2-1; D may correspond to TRBD1 or TRBD2 (5 bases each). Germline V gene lookup returns CDR1 MDHEN and CDR2 SYDVKM. This CDR3 region has 14 residues. V lost 7 bases, J lost 3 bases, and 13 bases lay in between. For the CDR3, the DNA is TGTGCCAGCAAAGTTCGGGACCACTACAATGAGCAGTTCTTC. Translated: CASKVRDHYNEQFF.

This CDR3 is CASSRTGDNEQFF. The CDR3 coding sequence is TGTGCCAGCAGCCGGACAGGGGACAATGAGCAGTTCTTC. This chain connects TRBV14 to TRBJ2-1, with 9 bases identical to TRBD1. The CDR3 sequence is 13 residues long. The germline CDR1 and CDR2 sequences are SGHDN and FVKESK. V was pared by 4 bases and J by 5 bases, with 0 bases of the junction left unmatched.

This rearrangement joins TRBV18 to TRBJ1-4, with D unclear. In germline, CDR1 is KGHSH, CDR2 LQKENI. The CDR3 has 16 residues. Trimming pared 6 bases from V and 5 bases from J, leaving 19 bases between. Written as DNA, the CDR3 is TGTGCCAGCTCTCCAATGCGTAGCTCGGGCAATGAAAAACTGTTTTTT. Translated: CASSPMRSSGNEKLFF.

The J gene is TRBJ2-5, the V gene TRBV6-6, with a weak D call TRBD1 (6 bases). Looked up from germline, CDR1 is MNHNY and CDR2 is SVGAGI (reference sequence). V was trimmed by 10 bases and J by 5 bases, leaving 23 bases between them. The CDR3 runs to 15 residues. This chain's CDR3 is CATRSPAGAVETQYF. DNA for the CDR3: TGTGCCACCCGATCCCCGGCAGGGGCTGTGGAGACCCAGTACTTC.

V usage is TRBV7-9 and J usage is TRBJ1-5; D gene uncertain. CDR1 SEHNR and CDR2 FQNEAQ come from the germline V gene (reference sequence). The CDR3 is 12 residues long. V lost 4 bases, J lost 9 bases, and 10 bases lay in between. The CDR3 DNA sequence: TGTGCCAGCAGCTCCCCACGACGGCCCCAGCATTTT. This gives the protein CASSSPRRPQHF.

Written as DNA, the CDR3 is TGTGCCAGCAGCTTAAGTAGAGGGACAGATACGCAGTATTTT. Protein sequence: CASSLSRGTDTQYF. V usage is TRBV11-2 and J usage is TRBJ2-3; maybe TRBD2 (5 bases). Germline lookup yields CDR1 SGHAT and CDR2 FQNNGV. The CDR3 is 14 amino acids. V gave up 2 bases and J gave up 3 bases, with 9 bases separating them.

The chain joins TRBV5-4 to TRBJ2-5; 7 positions match TRBD2. The trim removed 0 bases at V and 4 bases at J, leaving 6 bases unmatched. The germline CDR1 and CDR2 sequences are SGHNT and YYREEE (reference sequence). This CDR3 contains 15 residues. The CDR3 sequence is CASSLEGPSGETQYF. CDR3 DNA sequence: TGTGCCAGCAGCTTGGAAGGGCCTAGCGGAGAGACCCAGTACTTC.

Concerning this clone: Other DNA sequences in this sample translate to the same CDR3. The chain uses TRBV13 and TRBJ2-3; D uncertain. V lost 2 bases and J lost 6, with 6 bases in between. The CDR3 runs 12 residues. Germline V CDR1 and CDR2: PRHDT, FYEKMQ (reference sequence). The CDR3 here is CASSLRTDTQYF. The CDR3, as DNA: TGTGCCAGCAGCTTACGTACGGATACGCAGTATTTT.

The genes are TRBV5-1 and TRBJ2-5; D remains unclear. V lost 0 bases and J 7 bases, leaving 7 bases between the germline ends. The CDR3 consists of 12 residues. In germline, CDR1 is SGHRS, CDR2 YFSETQ. The CDR3 region is CASSLARRTQYF. The CDR3 nucleotides read TGCGCCAGCAGCTTGGCCAGACGGACCCAGTACTTC.

V is TRBV14 and J is TRBJ2-5; unclear D gene. Germline CDR1 and CDR2: SGHDN and FVKESK. The germline V and J ends were trimmed by 0 bases and 4 bases, with 6 bases remaining between them. The CDR3 has 13 residues. The CDR3 coding sequence is TGTGCCAGCAGCCAAGAGTTAAGAGAGACCCAGTACTTC. Its translation: CASSQELRETQYF.

The rearrangement links TRBV7-3 to TRBJ2-2; no definite D call. Germline V gene sequence: CDR1 SGHTA, CDR2 FQGTGA. CDR3 length equals 15 residues. Trimming cost V 6 bases and J 4 bases, with 15 bases left between them. The CDR3 region has the DNA TGTGCCAGCAGTTCAGTTTCGGGTTTCACCGGGGAGCTGTTTTTT. Its translation: CASSSVSGFTGELFF.

The chain links TRBV10-2 to TRBJ2-3, with a weak D call TRBD2 (7 bases). The germline gives CDR1 WSHSY, CDR2 SAAADI. The CDR3 spans 15 residues. The V gene lost 6 bases and the J gene lost 6 bases, with 19 bases spanning the gap. The CDR3 DNA reads TGCGCCAGCAGCCGCGGACTGGGGGGGCTTGATACGCAGTATTTT. Translation gives CASSRGLGGLDTQYF.

The chain joins TRBV29-1 to TRBJ1-2; D call uncertain. Trimming removed 3 bases from V and 6 bases from J, with 11 bases in between. Per germline, CDR1 SQVTM and CDR2 ANQGSEA. There are 12 residues in the CDR3. The CDR3 DNA follows: TGCAGCGTTGAGGCCGCCAAGGATGGCTACACCTTC. Translated, it gives CSVEAAKDGYTF. Complete variable domain (other parts from reference TRBV29-1 and TRBJ1-2): SAVISQKPSRDICQRGTSLTIQCQVDSQVTMMFWYRQQPGQSLTLIATANQGSEATYESGFVIDKFPISRPNLTFSTLTVSNMSPEDSSIYLCSVEAAKDGYTFGSGTRLTVV.

The chain recombines TRBV29-1 with TRBJ2-7; possible D gene TRBD1, 6 bases. The germline V gene has CDR1 SQVTM and CDR2 ANQGSEA. V was clipped by 3 bases and J by 7 bases, with 16 bases between them. The CDR3 contains 13 residues. CDR3 in amino acids: CSVDNIGQSEQYF. The CDR3 nucleotides read TGCAGCGTTGATAATATCGGACAGTCAGAGCAGTACTTC.

The V gene is TRBV27, the J gene TRBJ1-1, with a tentative D call TRBD1 (5 bases). The CDR3 is made up of 17 amino acids. Between the trimmed V and J ends, which lost 0 bases and 3 bases, there was a span of 17 bases. Germline values: CDR1 MNHEY, CDR2 SMNVEV (reference sequence). Written as DNA, the CDR3 is TGTGCCAGCAGTTTATCTTTCCAGGGAAGGCGGGACACTGAAGCTTTCTTT. This gives the protein CASSLSFQGRRDTEAFF.

About this clone itself: Germline is not matched at one junction end, which may reflect a read error. The chain links TRBV7-7 to TRBJ2-1; TRBD1 matches 9 bases. The CDR3 is made up of 17 amino acids. The germline CDR1 and CDR2 sequences are SSHAT and FNYEAQ (reference sequence). The CDR3 loop reads CASSVTGGAGSYNEQFF. CDR3 DNA sequence: TGTGCTAGCAGCGTAACAGGGGGCGCGGGCTCCTACAATGAGCAGTTCTTC.

The chain's CDR3 is CASSYGQGDVTDTQYF. The CDR3 DNA is TGTGCCAGCAGTTACGGACAGGGCGATGTCACAGATACGCAGTATTTT. V and J are TRBV6-6 and TRBJ2-3; 8 nucleotides align to TRBD1. The CDR3 is 16 amino acids. Trimming took 2 bases from V and 2 from J; bases not matched to a gene: 6. The germline V gene encodes CDR1 MNHNY and CDR2 SVGAGI (reference sequence).

This clone was seen once. This chain joins TRBV7-9 and TRBJ2-3; no clear D gene. V was cut by 5 bases and J by 4 bases, with 7 bases left in between. The CDR3 runs 12 residues. Germline V gene data show CDR1 as SEHNR and CDR2 as FQNEAQ (reference sequence). CDR3 in DNA: TGTGCCAGCAGCGACGACTCAGATACGCAGTATTTT. It codes for CASSDDSDTQYF.

This chain uses TRBV2 with TRBJ2-1, with no clear D. V lost 8 bases to trimming and J lost 6 bases, with 8 bases between them. Germline V lookup: CDR1 SNHLY, CDR2 FYNNEI. The CDR3 contains 11 residues. Here the CDR3 DNA reads TGTGCCAGCTACGGACCCAATGAGCAGTTCTTC. Translated, it gives CASYGPNEQFF.

This chain links TRBV9 with TRBJ1-3; D might be TRBD1 (5 bases). The germline V gene encodes CDR1 SGDLS and CDR2 YYNGEE. V was clipped by 0 bases and J by 1 base, with 11 bases between them. CDR3 size: 16 residues. The CDR3 here is CASSVVDGGSGNTIYF. In DNA form, the CDR3 reads TGTGCCAGCAGCGTAGTCGACGGGGGATCTGGAAACACCATATATTTT.

The chain links TRBV10-3 to TRBJ2-5, with a possible D match to TRBD2 (6 bases). Trimming pared 6 bases from V and 5 bases from J, leaving 10 bases between. This CDR3 comprises 12 residues. Germline V lookup: CDR1 ENHRY, CDR2 SYGVKD. The CDR3 loop reads CAISGRGETQYF. CDR3 sequence (DNA): TGTGCCATCAGCGGGAGAGGCGAGACCCAGTACTTC.

V gene TRBV28 combines with J gene TRBJ1-5; 9 bases fit TRBD1. V dropped 6 bases and J dropped 6; count of bases not matched to a gene: 6. This CDR3 is built from 14 residues. Germline-derived CDR1 and CDR2 are MDHEN and SYDVKM. CDR3: CASRSGQGTQPQHF. In DNA, the CDR3 is TGTGCCAGCAGGTCGGGACAGGGCACTCAGCCCCAGCATTTT.